This passage covers 7 T cell receptor beta chains from one sample sequenced in a study of response to subunit inactivated influenza vaccine. TCRdb fed the RT-PCR reads into MiXCR, producing one record per CDR3 protein. The table records about 650,000 distinct CDR3 sequences, roughly 14% of them present only once. Sequenced here: PBMCs from blood, sampled 12 days after vaccination. These receptor sequences come from a man aged 50 to 60 who received an inactivated influenza vaccine.

This clonotype was seen only a few times. The gene calls are TRBV5-1 and TRBJ1-1, with D hard to call. Trimming took off 1 base at V and 4 bases at J, with 11 bases between the two ends. From germline, CDR1 is SGHRS and CDR2 YFSETQ. The CDR3 spans 14 residues. CDR3 protein: CASSLQPGLTEAFF. DNA of the CDR3: TGCGCCAGCAGCTTGCAACCAGGACTCACTGAAGCTTTCTTT.

A few counts support this clonotype. V gene TRBV20-1 combines with J gene TRBJ2-7; 15 bases line up with TRBD2. This CDR3 has 17 amino acids. Trimming took 4 bases from V and 5 from J; bases not matched to a gene: 12. Germline values: CDR1 DFQATT, CDR2 SNEGSKA (reference sequence). The CDR3 reads CSATHPGLAGGSDEQYF. DNA of the CDR3: TGCAGTGCTACCCACCCGGGACTAGCGGGGGGTAGCGACGAGCAGTACTTC.

The genes are TRBV5-4 and TRBJ2-1; D unresolved. The CDR3 contains 15 residues. Germline assignment: CDR1 SGHNT and CDR2 YYREEE (reference sequence). Trimming left V 1 base short and J 12 bases short, with 20 bases between. CDR3 coding DNA: TGTGCCAGCAGCTTGAGTTCAGAACTCCTCGTTACGCAGTTCTTC. It codes for CASSLSSELLVTQFF.

In its sample, this clonotype was seen a few times. V and J are TRBV25-1 and TRBJ2-7, with D perhaps TRBD1 (6 bases). With 5 bases removed from V and 6 bases from J, the gap between germline ends came to 11 bases. The CDR3 length is 12 residues. CDR1 and CDR2 from the germline V gene are MGHDK and SYGVNS. The CDR3 here is CASSTTGTEQYF. CDR3 bases: TGTGCCAGCAGTACCACAGGGACCGAGCAGTACTTC.

This clonotype has more than one count but fewer than ten. The chain employs TRBV28 and TRBJ2-3, with 7 bases lining up with TRBD2. V lost 2 bases, J lost 8 bases, and 1 base stayed unmatched. The CDR3 length is 12 residues. Germline V gives CDR1 MDHEN, CDR2 SYDVKM. The CDR3 sequence: CASSLGLVTQYF. CDR3 coding DNA: TGTGCCAGCAGTTTAGGACTAGTTACGCAGTATTTT.

V is TRBV7-2 and J is TRBJ2-3, with D unresolved. Germline V CDR1 and CDR2: SGHTA, FQGNSA. Trimming removed 2 bases from V and 5 bases from J, with 11 bases in between. CDR3 length: 14 residues. CDR3 protein: CASSLQSGQDTQYF. In nucleotides, the CDR3 is TGTGCCAGCAGCTTACAGTCGGGTCAAGATACGCAGTATTTT.

The J gene is TRBJ2-5, the V gene TRBV14; the D is unclear. Germline assignment: CDR1 SGHDN and CDR2 FVKESK. The length of the CDR3 is 15 residues. With 0 bases removed from V and 0 bases from J, the gap between germline ends came to 8 bases. The CDR3 protein is CASSQDKSHQETQYF. The CDR3 nucleotides are TGTGCCAGCAGCCAAGATAAAAGTCACCAAGAGACCCAGTACTTC. Complete variable domain (other parts from reference TRBV14 and TRBJ2-5): EAGVTQFPSHSVIEKGQTVTLRCDPISGHDNLYWYRRVMGKEIKFLLHFVKESKQDESGMPNNRFLAERTGGTYSTLKVQPAELEDSGVYFCASSQDKSHQETQYFGPGTRLLVL.